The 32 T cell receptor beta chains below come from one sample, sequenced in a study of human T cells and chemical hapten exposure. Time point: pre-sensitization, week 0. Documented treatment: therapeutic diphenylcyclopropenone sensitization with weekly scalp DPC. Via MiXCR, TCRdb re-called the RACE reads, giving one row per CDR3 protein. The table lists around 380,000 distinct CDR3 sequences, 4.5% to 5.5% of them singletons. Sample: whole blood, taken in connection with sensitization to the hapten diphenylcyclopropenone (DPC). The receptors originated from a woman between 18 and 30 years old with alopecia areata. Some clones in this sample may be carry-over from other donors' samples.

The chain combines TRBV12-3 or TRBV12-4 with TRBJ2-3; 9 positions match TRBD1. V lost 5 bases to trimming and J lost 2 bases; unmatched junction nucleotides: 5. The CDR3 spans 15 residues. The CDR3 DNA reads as TGTGCCAGCAGTCGACAGGGGGGGGTCACAGATACGCAGTATTTT. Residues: CASSRQGGVTDTQYF.

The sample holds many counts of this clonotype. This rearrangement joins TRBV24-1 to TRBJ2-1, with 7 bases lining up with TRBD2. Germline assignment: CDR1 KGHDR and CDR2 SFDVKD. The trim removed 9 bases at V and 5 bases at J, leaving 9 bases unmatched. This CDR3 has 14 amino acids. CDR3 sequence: CATGLGGRNNEQFF. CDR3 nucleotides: TGTGCCACCGGTCTGGGGGGGAGAAACAATGAGCAGTTCTTC.

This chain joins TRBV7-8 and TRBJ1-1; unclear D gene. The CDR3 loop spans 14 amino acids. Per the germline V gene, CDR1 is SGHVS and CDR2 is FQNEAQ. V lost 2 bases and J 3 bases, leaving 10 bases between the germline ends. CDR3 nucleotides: TGTGCCAGCAGCTTAAGTGTGCAGGACACTGAAGCTTTCTTT. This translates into CASSLSVQDTEAFF.

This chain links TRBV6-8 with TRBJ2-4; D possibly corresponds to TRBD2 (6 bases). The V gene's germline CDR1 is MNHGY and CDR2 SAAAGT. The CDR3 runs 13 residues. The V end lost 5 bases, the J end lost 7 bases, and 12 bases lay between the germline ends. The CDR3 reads CASSPRDFNIQYF. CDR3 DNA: TGTGCCAGCAGTCCCCGGGACTTTAACATTCAGTACTTC.

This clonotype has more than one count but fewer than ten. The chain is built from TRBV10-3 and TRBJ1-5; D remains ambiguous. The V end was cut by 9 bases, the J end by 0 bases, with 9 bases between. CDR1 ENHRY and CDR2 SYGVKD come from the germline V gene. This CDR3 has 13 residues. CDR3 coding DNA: TGTGCCATACAGACAAATAGCAATCAGCCCCAGCATTTT. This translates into CAIQTNSNQPQHF.

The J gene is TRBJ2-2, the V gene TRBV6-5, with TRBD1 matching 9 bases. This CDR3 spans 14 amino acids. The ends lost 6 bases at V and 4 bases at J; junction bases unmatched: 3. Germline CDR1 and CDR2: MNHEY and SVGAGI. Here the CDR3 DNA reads TGTGCCAGCAGGTACAGGGGGCGCACCGGGGAGCTGTTTTTT. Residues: CASRYRGRTGELFF.

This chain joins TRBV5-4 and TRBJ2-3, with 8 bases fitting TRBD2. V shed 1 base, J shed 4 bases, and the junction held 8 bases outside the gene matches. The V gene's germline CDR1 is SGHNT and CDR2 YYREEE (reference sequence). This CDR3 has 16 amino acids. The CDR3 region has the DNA TGTGCCAGCAGCTTGTCAGCGGGGGCCCCCCCAGATACGCAGTATTTT. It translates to CASSLSAGAPPDTQYF. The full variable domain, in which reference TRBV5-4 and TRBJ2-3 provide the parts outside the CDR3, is ETGVTQSPTHLIKTRGQQVTLRCSSQSGHNTVSWYQQALGQGPQFIFQYYREEENGRGNFPPRFSGLQFPNYSSELNVNALELDDSALYLCASSLSAGAPPDTQYFGPGTRLTVL.

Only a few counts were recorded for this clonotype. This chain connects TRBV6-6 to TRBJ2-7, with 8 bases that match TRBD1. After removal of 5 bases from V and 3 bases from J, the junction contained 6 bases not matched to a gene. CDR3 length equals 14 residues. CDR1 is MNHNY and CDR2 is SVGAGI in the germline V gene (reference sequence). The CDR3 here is CASSQDRDDYEQYF. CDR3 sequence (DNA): TGTGCCAGCAGTCAGGACAGGGATGACTACGAGCAGTACTTC.

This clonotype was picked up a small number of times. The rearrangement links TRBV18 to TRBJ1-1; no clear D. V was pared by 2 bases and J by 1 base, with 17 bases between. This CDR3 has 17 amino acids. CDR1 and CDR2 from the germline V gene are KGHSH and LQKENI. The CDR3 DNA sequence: TGTGCCAGCTCACCAGTGGACGCTAGGTGGGGGAACACTGAAGCTTTCTTT. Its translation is CASSPVDARWGNTEAFF.

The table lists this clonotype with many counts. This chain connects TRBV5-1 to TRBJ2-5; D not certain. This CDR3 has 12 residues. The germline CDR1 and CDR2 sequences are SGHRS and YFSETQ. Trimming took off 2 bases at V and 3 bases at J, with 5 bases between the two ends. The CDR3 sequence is CASSFDEETQYF. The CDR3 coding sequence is TGCGCCAGCAGCTTCGACGAAGAGACCCAGTACTTC.

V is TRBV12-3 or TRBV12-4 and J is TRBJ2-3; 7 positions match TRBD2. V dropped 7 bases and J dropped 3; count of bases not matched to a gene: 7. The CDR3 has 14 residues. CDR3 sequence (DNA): TGTGCCAGCACCCCGGGACTACAAACAGATACGCAGTATTTT. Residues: CASTPGLQTDTQYF.

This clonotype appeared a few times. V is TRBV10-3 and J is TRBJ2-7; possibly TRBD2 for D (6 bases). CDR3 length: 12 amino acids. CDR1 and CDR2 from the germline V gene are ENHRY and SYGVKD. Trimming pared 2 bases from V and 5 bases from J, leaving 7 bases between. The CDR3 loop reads CAISETSNEQYF. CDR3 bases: TGTGCCATCAGTGAGACTAGCAACGAGCAGTACTTC.

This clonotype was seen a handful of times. The chain's CDR3 is CATSDAGEDTQYF. The CDR3 DNA sequence: TGTGCCACCAGTGATGCAGGGGAAGATACGCAGTATTTT. This chain links TRBV24-1 with TRBJ2-3, with D possibly matching TRBD1 (6 bases). The CDR3 runs to 13 residues. CDR1 is KGHDR, CDR2 SFDVKD, per germline. V dropped 3 bases and J dropped 5 bases, with 8 bases sitting between them.

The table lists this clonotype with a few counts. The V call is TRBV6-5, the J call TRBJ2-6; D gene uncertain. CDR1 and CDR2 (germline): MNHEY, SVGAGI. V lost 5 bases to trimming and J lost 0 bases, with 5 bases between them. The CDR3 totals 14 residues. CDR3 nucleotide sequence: TGTGCCAGCAGTGAGGACTCTGGGGCCAACGTCCTGACTTTC. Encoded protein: CASSEDSGANVLTF.

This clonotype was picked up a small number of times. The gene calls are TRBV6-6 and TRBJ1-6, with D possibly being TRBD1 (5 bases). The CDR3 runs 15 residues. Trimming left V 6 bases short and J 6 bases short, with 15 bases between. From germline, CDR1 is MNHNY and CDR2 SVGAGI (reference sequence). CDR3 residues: CASRPIGTPNSPLHF. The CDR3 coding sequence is TGTGCCAGCAGACCGATCGGGACTCCTAATTCACCCCTCCACTTT.

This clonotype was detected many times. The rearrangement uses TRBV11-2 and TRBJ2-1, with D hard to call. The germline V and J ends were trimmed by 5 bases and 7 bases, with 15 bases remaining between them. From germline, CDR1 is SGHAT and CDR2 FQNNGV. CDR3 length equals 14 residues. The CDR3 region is CASSLPHWSNEQFF. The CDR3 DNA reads TGTGCCAGCAGCCTACCCCATTGGTCGAATGAGCAGTTCTTC.

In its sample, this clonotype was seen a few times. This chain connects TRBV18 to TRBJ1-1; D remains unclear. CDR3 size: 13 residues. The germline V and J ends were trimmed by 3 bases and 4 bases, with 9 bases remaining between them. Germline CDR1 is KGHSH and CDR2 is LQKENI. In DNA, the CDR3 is TGTGCCAGCTCACCGGTCCTAAGCACTGAAGCTTTCTTT. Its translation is CASSPVLSTEAFF.

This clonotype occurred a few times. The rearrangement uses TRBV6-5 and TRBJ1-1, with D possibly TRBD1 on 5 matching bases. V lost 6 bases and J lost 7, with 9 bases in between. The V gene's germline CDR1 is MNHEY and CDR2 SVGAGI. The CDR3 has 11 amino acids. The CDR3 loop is CASRRDGEAFF. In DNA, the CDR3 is TGTGCCAGCAGAAGGGACGGTGAAGCTTTCTTT.

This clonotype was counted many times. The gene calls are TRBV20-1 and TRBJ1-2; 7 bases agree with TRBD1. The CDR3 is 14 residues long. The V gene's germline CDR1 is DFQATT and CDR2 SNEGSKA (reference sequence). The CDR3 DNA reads TGCAGCCCAGACGACAGGGAAGGCTTAAGGGGCTACACCTTC. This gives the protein CSPDDREGLRGYTF.

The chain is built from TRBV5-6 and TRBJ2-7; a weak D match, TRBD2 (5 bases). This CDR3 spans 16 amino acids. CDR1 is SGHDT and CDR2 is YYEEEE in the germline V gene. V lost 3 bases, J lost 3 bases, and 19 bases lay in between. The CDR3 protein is CASSSMSRESGYEQYF. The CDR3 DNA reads TGTGCCAGCAGCTCGATGTCGAGGGAGTCGGGCTACGAGCAGTACTTC.

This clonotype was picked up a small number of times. The CDR3 reads CAIRDSRGQASDTQYF. The CDR3 DNA reads as TGTGCCATCAGGGACAGCCGGGGACAGGCCTCAGATACGCAGTATTTT. V is TRBV10-3 and J is TRBJ2-3, with TRBD1 matching 8 bases. This CDR3 spans 16 amino acids. V lost 6 bases to trimming and J lost 4 bases; unmatched junction nucleotides: 12. Germline values: CDR1 ENHRY, CDR2 SYGVKD.

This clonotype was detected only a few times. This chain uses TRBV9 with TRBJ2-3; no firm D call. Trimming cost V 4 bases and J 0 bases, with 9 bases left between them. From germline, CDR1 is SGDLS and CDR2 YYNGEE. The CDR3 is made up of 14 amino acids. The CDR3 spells CASSPPVSTDTQYF. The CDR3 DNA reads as TGTGCCAGCAGCCCCCCGGTCAGCACAGATACGCAGTATTTT.

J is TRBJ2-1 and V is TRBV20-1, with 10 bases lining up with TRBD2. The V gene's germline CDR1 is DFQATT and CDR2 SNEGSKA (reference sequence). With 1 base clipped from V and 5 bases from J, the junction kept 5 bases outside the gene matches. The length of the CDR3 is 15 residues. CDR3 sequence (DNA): TGCAGTGCTAGAGGTCTAGCGGGGGTTAACAATGAGCAGTTCTTC. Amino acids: CSARGLAGVNNEQFF.

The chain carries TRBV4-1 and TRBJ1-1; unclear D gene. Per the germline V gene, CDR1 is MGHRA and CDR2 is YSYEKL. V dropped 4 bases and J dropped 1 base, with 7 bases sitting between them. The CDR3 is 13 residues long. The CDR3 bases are TGCGCCAGCAGCCCATACGGGAACACTGAAGCTTTCTTT. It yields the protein CASSPYGNTEAFF.

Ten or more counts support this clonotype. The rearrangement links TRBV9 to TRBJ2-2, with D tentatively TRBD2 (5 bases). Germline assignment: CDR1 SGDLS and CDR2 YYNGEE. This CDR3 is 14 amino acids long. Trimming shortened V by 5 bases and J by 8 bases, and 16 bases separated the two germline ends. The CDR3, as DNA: TGTGCCAGCAGTTCCGGGATCCCGCCTGGGGAGCTGTTTTTT. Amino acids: CASSSGIPPGELFF.

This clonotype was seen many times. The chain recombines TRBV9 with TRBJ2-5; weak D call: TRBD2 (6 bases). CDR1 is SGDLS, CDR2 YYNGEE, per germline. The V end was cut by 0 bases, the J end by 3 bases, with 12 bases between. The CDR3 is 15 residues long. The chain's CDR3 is CASSVGLEGEETQYF. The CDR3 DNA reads TGTGCCAGCAGCGTAGGACTAGAGGGAGAAGAGACCCAGTACTTC.

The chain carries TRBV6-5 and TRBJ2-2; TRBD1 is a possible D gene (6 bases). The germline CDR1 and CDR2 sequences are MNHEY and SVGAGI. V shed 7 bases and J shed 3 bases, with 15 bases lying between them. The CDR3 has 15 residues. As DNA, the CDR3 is TGTGCCAGCACCGCTGGACAGCTATACACCGGGGAGCTGTTTTTT. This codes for CASTAGQLYTGELFF.

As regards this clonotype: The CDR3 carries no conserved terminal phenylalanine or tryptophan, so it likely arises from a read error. The DNA of the CDR3 is TGTGCCAGCAGTTTAGTCGAGAACACTGAAGCTTTCTTA. This encodes CASSLVENTEAFL. This sequence joins TRBV12-3 or TRBV12-4 and TRBJ1-1; unclear D gene. V was clipped by 1 base and J by 1 base, with 4 bases between them. This CDR3 contains 13 residues.

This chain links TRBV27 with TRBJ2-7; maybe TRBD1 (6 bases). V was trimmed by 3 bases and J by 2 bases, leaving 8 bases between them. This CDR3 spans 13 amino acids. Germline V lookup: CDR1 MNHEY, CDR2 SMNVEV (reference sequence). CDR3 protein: CASSLGDTYEQYF. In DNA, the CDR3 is TGTGCCAGCAGTTTGGGGGACACCTACGAGCAGTACTTC.

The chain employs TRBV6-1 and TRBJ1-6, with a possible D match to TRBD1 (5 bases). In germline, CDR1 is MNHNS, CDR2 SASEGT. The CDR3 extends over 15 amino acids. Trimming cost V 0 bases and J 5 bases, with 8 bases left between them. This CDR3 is CASSEASGHNSPLHF. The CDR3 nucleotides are TGTGCCAGCAGTGAAGCGTCAGGGCATAATTCACCCCTCCACTTT.

CDR3 loop: CASSQEMRLAGSDTQYF. The CDR3 DNA is TGCGCCAGCAGCCAAGAGATGAGACTAGCGGGGTCAGATACGCAGTATTTT. The chain has TRBV4-3 and TRBJ2-3, with 11 positions matching TRBD2. This CDR3 has 17 amino acids. J lost 4 bases, V lost 0 bases, and 6 bases had no gene match. Germline V gene lookup returns CDR1 LGHNA and CDR2 YSLEER.

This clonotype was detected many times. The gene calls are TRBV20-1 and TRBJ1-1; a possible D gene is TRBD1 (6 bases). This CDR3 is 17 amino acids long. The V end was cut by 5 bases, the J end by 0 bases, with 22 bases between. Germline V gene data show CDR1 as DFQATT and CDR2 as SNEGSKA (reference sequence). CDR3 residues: CSAYASPGAYMNTEAFF. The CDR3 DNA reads TGCAGTGCTTACGCATCCCCGGGGGCTTACATGAACACTGAAGCTTTCTTT.